Listed here are 30 T cell receptor beta chains from one sample, sequenced in a study of cytomegalovirus exposure and HLA in healthy donors. PCR was performed using 60 Vbeta and 13 Jbeta primers. Data came from immunoSEQ multiplex PCR; TCRdb stores just in-frame clones and leaves some out. The repertoire holds 100,000 to 150,000 clones, with around 78% as singletons. The sequencing sample was made of PBMCs. The receptor set was obtained from a man between 35 and 55 years old in good health and CMV-seronegative.

As regards this clone: Its ends do not fully match the called genes, so a read error is possible. The genes are TRBV7-7 and TRBJ2-5; 11 bases agree with TRBD1. This CDR3 contains 15 residues. Germline lookup yields CDR1 SSHAT and CDR2 FNYEAQ (reference sequence). CDR3 amino acids: CASSPGTGGGETQYF. For the CDR3, the DNA is TGTGCTAGCAGCCCGGGGACAGGGGGGGGCGAGACCCAGTACTTC.

This clone was found once. The chain has TRBV4-3 and TRBJ2-3, with D maybe TRBD2 (5 bases). Trimming left V 4 bases short and J 0 bases short, with 8 bases between. This CDR3 contains 14 residues. Germline V CDR1 and CDR2: LGHNA, YSLEER. CDR3 amino acids: CASSPTTSTDTQYF. DNA for the CDR3: TGCGCCAGCAGCCCGACTACTAGCACAGATACGCAGTATTTT.

The chain carries TRBV7-2 and TRBJ1-2; a weak D match, TRBD1 (6 bases). The CDR3 loop spans 15 amino acids. CDR1 and CDR2 (germline): SGHTA, FQGNSA. The V and J ends lost 3 bases and 0 bases respectively, with 11 bases between them. CDR3 region: CASSFNRVTNYGYTF. The CDR3 nucleotides read TGTGCCAGCAGCTTCAACAGGGTTACTAACTATGGCTACACCTTC.

The rearrangement joins TRBV7-3 to TRBJ2-5; a weak D match, TRBD1 (5 bases). The length of the CDR3 is 14 residues. V lost 5 bases and J 5 bases, leaving 15 bases between the germline ends. Germline V gene sequence: CDR1 SGHTA, CDR2 FQGTGA. The CDR3 reads CASSRDSDAETQYF. Here the CDR3 DNA reads TGTGCCAGCAGCCGAGACAGCGACGCTGAGACCCAGTACTTC.

This clone was found once. The V call is TRBV5-5, the J call TRBJ1-2, with a tentative D call TRBD1 (6 bases). The V gene's germline CDR1 is SGHKS and CDR2 YYEKEE (reference sequence). The CDR3 is 15 amino acids. The ends were cut back, 1 base at V and 7 bases at J, with 17 bases in the middle. Here the CDR3 reads CASSLFQGRVGGYTF. DNA of the CDR3: TGTGCCAGCAGCTTGTTCCAGGGGCGCGTTGGTGGCTACACCTTC. Full variable domain (remainder filled in from reference TRBV5-5 and TRBJ1-2): DAGVTQSPTHLIKTRGQQVTLRCSPISGHKSVSWYQQVLGQGPQFIFQYYEKEERGRGNFPDRFSARQFPNYSSELNVNALLLGDSALYLCASSLFQGRVGGYTFGSGTRLTVV.

V gene TRBV11-3 combines with J gene TRBJ1-1; possible D gene TRBD1, 5 bases. Per germline, CDR1 SGHNT and CDR2 YENEEA. This CDR3 is built from 14 residues. Trimming shortened V by 2 bases and J by 2 bases, and 9 bases separated the two germline ends. The CDR3 nucleotides read TGTGCCAGCAGCTTAAAAGGGGCCAACACTGAAGCTTTCTTT. As protein: CASSLKGANTEAFF.

This chain links TRBV5-1 with TRBJ1-1; D possibly corresponds to TRBD1 (5 bases). This CDR3 has 17 amino acids. Trimming left V 4 bases short and J 0 bases short, with 19 bases between. Germline CDR1 and CDR2: SGHRS and YFSETQ. CDR3 region: CASSMGDLTAMNTEAFF. CDR3 DNA: TGCGCCAGCAGCATGGGAGACTTGACAGCCATGAACACTGAAGCTTTCTTT.

The genes are TRBV10-3 and TRBJ2-1; D is perhaps TRBD1 (6 bases). V was cut by 4 bases and J by 7 bases, with 14 bases left in between. This CDR3 region has 14 residues. CDR1 and CDR2 from the germline V gene are ENHRY and SYGVKD. DNA for the CDR3: TGTGCCATCAGTGTTCAGGGGAAAAGTAATGAGCAGTTCTTC. Its protein product is CAISVQGKSNEQFF.

J is TRBJ2-7 and V is TRBV28; D perhaps matches TRBD2 (5 bases). The V end lost 7 bases, the J end lost 3 bases, and 16 bases lay between the germline ends. The CDR3 runs 14 residues. Germline V lookup: CDR1 MDHEN, CDR2 SYDVKM. CDR3: CASKVARGSYEQYF. Written as DNA, the CDR3 is TGTGCCAGCAAGGTTGCTCGGGGAAGCTACGAGCAGTACTTC.

The gene calls are TRBV4-3 and TRBJ2-2; TRBD1 aligns across 12 bases. Germline CDR1 LGHNA, CDR2 YSLEER. V shed 0 bases and J 4 bases; nucleotides not matched to a gene: 12. The CDR3 totals 20 residues. The CDR3 here is CASSQDFMGQGASGTGELFF. CDR3 nucleotide sequence: TGCGCCAGCAGCCAAGATTTTATGGGACAGGGGGCGAGTGGCACCGGGGAGCTGTTTTTT.

This chain connects TRBV9 to TRBJ2-1; perhaps TRBD1 as D (5 bases). The CDR3 contains 16 residues. Germline V gene data show CDR1 as SGDLS and CDR2 as YYNGEE. Trimming took 4 bases from V and 8 from J, leaving 22 bases between them. The CDR3 DNA is TGTGCCAGCAGCTCCGAGAATTCAGGGATGGGCGATGAGCAGTTCTTC. Its translation: CASSSENSGMGDEQFF.

The V call is TRBV5-6, the J call TRBJ1-4, with 9 positions matching TRBD1. This CDR3 has 16 amino acids. Germline trimming cut 0 bases from V and 5 bases from J; bases unmatched to any gene: 5. Germline assignment: CDR1 SGHDT and CDR2 YYEEEE. The DNA for the CDR3 is TGTGCCAGCAGCTTGGGGCCCGGGACAGGGAATGAAAAACTGTTTTTT. It specifies CASSLGPGTGNEKLFF.

CDR3 in amino acids: CASWEAGTYEQYF. CDR3 DNA: TGCGCCAGCTGGGAGGCAGGGACCTACGAGCAGTACTTC. The chain recombines TRBV5-1 with TRBJ2-7, with a weak D call TRBD2 (6 bases). Deletions cut 7 bases from V and 2 bases from J, with 13 bases between. The length of the CDR3 is 13 residues. Germline CDR1 is SGHRS and CDR2 is YFSETQ. Full variable domain (outside the CDR3, taken from reference TRBV5-1 and TRBJ2-7): KAGVTQTPRYLIKTRGQQVTLSCSPISGHRSVSWYQQTPGQGLQFLFEYFSETQRNKGNFPGRFSGRQFSNSRSEMNVSTLELGDSALYLCASWEAGTYEQYFGPGTRLTVT.

The rearrangement joins TRBV29-1 to TRBJ2-3; 7 bases match TRBD2. Germline CDR1 SQVTM, CDR2 ANQGSEA. Trimming removed 6 bases from V and 0 bases from J; junction bases left unmatched: 6. The CDR3 is 14 residues long. This chain's CDR3 is CSVSGATSTDTQYF. CDR3 nucleotide sequence: TGCAGCGTCAGCGGGGCTACAAGCACAGATACGCAGTATTTT.

The chain's CDR3 is CASSHLAGGGDEQFF. The CDR3 nucleotides are TGTGCCAGCAGTCACCTAGCGGGGGGTGGGGATGAGCAGTTCTTC. The chain uses TRBV27 and TRBJ2-1, with TRBD2 matching 11 bases. Germline assignment: CDR1 MNHEY and CDR2 SMNVEV (reference sequence). This CDR3 region has 15 residues. J was trimmed by 8 bases and V by 5 bases; bases with no gene match: 8.

The chain combines TRBV18 with TRBJ1-2; D gene uncertain. Germline V gene sequence: CDR1 KGHSH, CDR2 LQKENI. Trimming took off 0 bases at V and 5 bases at J, with 10 bases between the two ends. This CDR3 contains 14 residues. The CDR3 here is CASSPPSLAYGYTF. CDR3 in DNA: TGTGCCAGCTCACCACCTTCGTTGGCTTATGGCTACACCTTC.

Notes on this clone: Germline is not matched at one junction end, which may reflect a read error. Other DNA sequences within the sample encode an identical CDR3. The chain has TRBV4-1 and TRBJ2-7; 8 nucleotides line up with TRBD1. Looked up from germline, CDR1 is MGHRA and CDR2 is YSYEKL. The CDR3 totals 17 residues. The CDR3 DNA follows: TGCGCCAGCAGCCAGGGTCATCCCGGGACAGGTCTTTTAGAGCAGTACTTT. Its protein product is CASSQGHPGTGLLEQYF.

The rearrangement links TRBV9 to TRBJ1-2; D is undetermined. Trimming removed 3 bases at V and 7 bases at J, with 7 bases between. Germline V gives CDR1 SGDLS, CDR2 YYNGEE. This CDR3 contains 11 residues. CDR3 region: CASSGVVGYTF. The DNA of the CDR3 is TGTGCCAGCAGCGGCGTTGTTGGCTACACCTTC.

The rearrangement uses TRBV29-1 and TRBJ2-2; 9 bases align to TRBD1. This CDR3 has 13 amino acids. The trim removed 5 bases at V and 9 bases at J, leaving 7 bases unmatched. From germline, CDR1 is SQVTM and CDR2 ANQGSEA. The CDR3 is CSVLGQGTRELFF. The DNA of the CDR3 is TGCAGCGTTCTCGGACAGGGGACCCGGGAGCTGTTTTTT.

This sequence joins TRBV9 and TRBJ1-6, with D possibly matching TRBD1 (5 bases). The CDR3 sequence is 16 residues long. Looked up from germline, CDR1 is SGDLS and CDR2 is YYNGEE. V lost 2 bases to trimming and J lost 7 bases, with 16 bases between them. CDR3 bases: TGTGCCAGCAGCGTCTCCGGGACCGGAGGGAATTCACCCCTCCACTTT. Its translation is CASSVSGTGGNSPLHF. Full variable domain (rest looked up from reference TRBV9 and TRBJ1-6): DSGVTQTPKHLITATGQRVTLRCSPRSGDLSVYWYQQSLDQGLQFLIQYYNGEERAKGNILERFSAQQFPDLHSELNLSSLELGDSALYFCASSVSGTGGNSPLHFGNGTRLTVT.

The chain has TRBV4-2 and TRBJ2-7, with 7 bases lining up with TRBD2. This CDR3 region has 20 residues. After removal of 0 bases from V and 4 bases from J, the junction contained 21 bases not matched to a gene. Germline lookup yields CDR1 LGHNA and CDR2 YNFKEQ. CDR3 bases: TGTGCCAGCAGCCAAGAAGATTTCCCGGGCATGGGCGGGGGTCGTTACGAGCAGTACTTC. Translating gives CASSQEDFPGMGGGRYEQYF.

The genes are TRBV29-1 and TRBJ2-5, with unresolved D. Judging by the DNA end, TRBJ2-7 fits better; the J call may be wrong. CDR3 length: 11 residues. Germline V gene data show CDR1 as SQVTM and CDR2 as ANQGSEA. CDR3 sequence: CSASNVYEQYF. The CDR3 nucleotides are TGCAGCGCCTCCAATGTTTACGAGCAGTACTTC.

CDR3 region: CASSFGQTTGYGYTF. CDR3 coding DNA: TGTGCCAGCAGCTTTGGACAGACAACCGGCTATGGCTACACCTTC. The rearrangement links TRBV7-8 to TRBJ1-2; D perhaps matches TRBD1 (6 bases). Germline loops: CDR1 SGHVS, CDR2 FQNEAQ. The CDR3 runs 15 residues. Trimming removed 3 bases from V and 4 bases from J, with 15 bases in between. The variable domain in full, completed from reference TRBV7-8 and TRBJ1-2, reads GAGVSQSPRYKVAKRGQDVALRCDPISGHVSLFWYQQALGQGPEFLTYFQNEAQLDKSGLPSDRFFAERPEGSVSTLKIQRTQQEDSAVYLCASSFGQTTGYGYTFGSGTRLTVV.

The chain combines TRBV7-2 with TRBJ2-1; perhaps TRBD2 as D (6 bases). The CDR3 loop spans 14 amino acids. The germline V gene encodes CDR1 SGHTA and CDR2 FQGNSA. Between the trimmed V and J ends, which lost 6 bases and 2 bases, there was a span of 11 bases. In DNA, the CDR3 is TGTGCCAGCAGAAGGGGAGGCGCCTACAATGAGCAGTTCTTC. Amino acid sequence: CASRRGGAYNEQFF.

The V and J genes are TRBV7-8 and TRBJ1-1; D perhaps matches TRBD1 (5 bases). Trimming cost V 3 bases and J 1 base, with 6 bases left between them. CDR3 length: 13 residues. Germline CDR1 SGHVS, CDR2 FQNEAQ. Here the CDR3 reads CASSFQGNTEAFF. The CDR3 nucleotides read TGTGCCAGCAGCTTTCAGGGGAACACTGAAGCTTTCTTT.

The CDR3 DNA sequence: TGTGCCAGCAGCTTGCAGAGGGCGGTTGGCACTGAAGCTTTCTTT. Translated: CASSLQRAVGTEAFF. The genes are TRBV5-6 and TRBJ1-1; D remains ambiguous. This CDR3 region has 15 residues. Deletions cut 1 base from V and 4 bases from J, with 14 bases between. In germline, CDR1 is SGHDT, CDR2 YYEEEE.

This sequence joins TRBV7-9 and TRBJ2-3, with D maybe TRBD2 (6 bases). Germline V gene data show CDR1 as SEHNR and CDR2 as FQNEAQ (reference sequence). The CDR3 contains 13 residues. V was clipped by 5 bases and J by 6 bases, with 12 bases between them. Here the CDR3 reads CASSVRGSDTQYF. The CDR3 region has the DNA TGTGCCAGCAGCGTCCGGGGGTCCGATACGCAGTATTTT.

This sequence joins TRBV6-1 and TRBJ1-1; D is undetermined. V lost 7 bases to trimming and J lost 1 base, with 4 bases between them. Germline-derived CDR1 and CDR2 are MNHNS and SASEGT. This CDR3 is 11 amino acids long. Written as DNA, the CDR3 is TGTGCCAGCATCAGGAACACTGAAGCTTTCTTT. This translates into CASIRNTEAFF.

This clone was picked up a small number of times. V usage is TRBV9 and J usage is TRBJ2-5, with TRBD2 matching 11 bases. The CDR3 has 17 amino acids. The V and J ends lost 0 bases and 3 bases, in that order; junction bases with no gene match: 7. Germline V gene lookup returns CDR1 SGDLS and CDR2 YYNGEE. CDR3: CASSVGWGTSGEETQYF. In nucleotides, the CDR3 is TGTGCCAGCAGCGTAGGTTGGGGGACTAGCGGCGAAGAGACCCAGTACTTC.

This chain connects TRBV29-1 to TRBJ1-2; 11 nucleotides line up with TRBD1. The CDR3 runs 13 residues. CDR1 and CDR2 from the germline V gene are SQVTM and ANQGSEA. V was pared by 6 bases and J by 3 bases, with 3 bases of the junction left unmatched. The CDR3 coding sequence is TGCAGCGTGGACAGGGGGCACGACTATGGCTACACCTTC. As protein: CSVDRGHDYGYTF.